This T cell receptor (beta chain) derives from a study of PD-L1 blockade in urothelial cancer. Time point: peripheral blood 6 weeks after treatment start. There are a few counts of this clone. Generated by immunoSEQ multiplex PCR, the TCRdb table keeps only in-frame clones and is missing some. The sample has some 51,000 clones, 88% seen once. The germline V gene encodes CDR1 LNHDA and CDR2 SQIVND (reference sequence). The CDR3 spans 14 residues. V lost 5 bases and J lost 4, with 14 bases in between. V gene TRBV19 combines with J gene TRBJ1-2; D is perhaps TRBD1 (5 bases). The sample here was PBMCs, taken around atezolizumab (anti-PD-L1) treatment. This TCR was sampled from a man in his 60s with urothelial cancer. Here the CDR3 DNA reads TGTGCCAGTAGTGGGGAGGGACGTCGCTATGGCTACACCTTC. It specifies CASSGEGRRYGYTF.